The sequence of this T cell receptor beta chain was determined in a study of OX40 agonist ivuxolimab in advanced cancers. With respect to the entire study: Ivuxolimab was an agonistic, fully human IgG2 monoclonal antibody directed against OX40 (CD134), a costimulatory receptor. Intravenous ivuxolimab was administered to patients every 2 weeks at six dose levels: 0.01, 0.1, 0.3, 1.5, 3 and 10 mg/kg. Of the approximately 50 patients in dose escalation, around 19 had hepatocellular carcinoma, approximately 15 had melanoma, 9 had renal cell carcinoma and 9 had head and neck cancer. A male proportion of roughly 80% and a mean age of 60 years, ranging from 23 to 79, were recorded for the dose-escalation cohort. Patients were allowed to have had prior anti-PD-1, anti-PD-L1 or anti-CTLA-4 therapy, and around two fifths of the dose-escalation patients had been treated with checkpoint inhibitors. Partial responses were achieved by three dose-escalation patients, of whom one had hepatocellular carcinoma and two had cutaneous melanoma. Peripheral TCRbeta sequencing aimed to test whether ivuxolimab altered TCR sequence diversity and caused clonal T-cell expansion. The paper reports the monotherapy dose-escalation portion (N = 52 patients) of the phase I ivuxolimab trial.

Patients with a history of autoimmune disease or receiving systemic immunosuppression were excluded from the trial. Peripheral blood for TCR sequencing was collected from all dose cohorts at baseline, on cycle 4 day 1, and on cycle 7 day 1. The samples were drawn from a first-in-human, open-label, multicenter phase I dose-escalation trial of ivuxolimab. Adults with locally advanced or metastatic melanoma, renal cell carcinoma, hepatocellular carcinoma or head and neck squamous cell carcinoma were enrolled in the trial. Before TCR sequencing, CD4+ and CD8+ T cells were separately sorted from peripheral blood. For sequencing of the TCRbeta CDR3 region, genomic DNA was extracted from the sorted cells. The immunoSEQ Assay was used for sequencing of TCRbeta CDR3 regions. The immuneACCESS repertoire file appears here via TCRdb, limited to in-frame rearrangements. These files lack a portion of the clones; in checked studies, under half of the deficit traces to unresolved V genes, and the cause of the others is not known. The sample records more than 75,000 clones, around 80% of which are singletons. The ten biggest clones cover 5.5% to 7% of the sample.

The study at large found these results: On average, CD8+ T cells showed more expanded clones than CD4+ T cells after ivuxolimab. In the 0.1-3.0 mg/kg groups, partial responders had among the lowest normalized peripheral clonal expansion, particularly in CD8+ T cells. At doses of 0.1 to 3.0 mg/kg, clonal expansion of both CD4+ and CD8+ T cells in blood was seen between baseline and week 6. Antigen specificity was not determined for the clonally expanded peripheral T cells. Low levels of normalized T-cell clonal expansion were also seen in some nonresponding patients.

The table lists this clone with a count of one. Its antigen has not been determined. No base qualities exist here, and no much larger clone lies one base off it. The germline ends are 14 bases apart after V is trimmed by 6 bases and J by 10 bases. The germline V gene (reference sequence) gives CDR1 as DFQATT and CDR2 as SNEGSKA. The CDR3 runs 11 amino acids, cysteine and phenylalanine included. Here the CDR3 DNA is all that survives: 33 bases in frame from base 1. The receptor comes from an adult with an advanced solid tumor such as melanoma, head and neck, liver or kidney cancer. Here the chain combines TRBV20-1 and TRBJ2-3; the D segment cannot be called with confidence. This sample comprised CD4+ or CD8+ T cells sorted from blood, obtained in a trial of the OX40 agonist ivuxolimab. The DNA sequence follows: TGCAGTGCCCCTTTAGCATCGGCGCAGTATTTT. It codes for CSAPLASAQYF.